The rows below give T cell receptor beta chains drawn from one sample of a study of identifying expanded T cells in peripheral blood. Profiling relied on immunoSEQ multiplex PCR, and the TCRdb table lists in-frame clones only, not all of them. The data hold 45,000 to 60,000 clones, with about four fifths observed a single time. The sequenced sample consisted of blood. These receptor sequences come from a person between 18 and 69 years old in good health. CDR3s include the opening cysteine and the closing phenylalanine or tryptophan. A D gene is named only where the DNA matches it firmly. The size entry is marked missing in some rows and otherwise reads once, few, many or a size class.

size	D	V	J	CDR3	DNA
-	-	TRBV7-8	TRBJ2-2	CASSLGAGHSNTGELFF	TGTGCCAGCAGCTTAGGGGCCGGACACAGTAACACCGGGGAGCTGTTTTTT
-	TRBD1	TRBV29-1	TRBJ1-1	CSITTGMRAEAFF	TGCAGCATTACGACAGGGATGAGGGCTGAAGCTTTCTTT
-	TRBD2	TRBV2	TRBJ2-7	CASSSGWASGGYEQYF	TGTGCCAGCAGCTCAGGGTGGGCTAGCGGGGGCTACGAGCAGTACTTC
-	-	TRBV5-1	TRBJ2-2	CASSLARTVGELFF	TGCGCCAGCAGCTTGGCCAGAACCGTGGGGGAGCTGTTTTTT
-	-	TRBV12-5	TRBJ1-5	CASGLGPNTGDPQHF	TGTGCTAGTGGTTTGGGCCCGAACACCGGGGATCCCCAGCATTTT
-	-	TRBV9	TRBJ1-2	CASSATGTSNYGYTF	TGTGCCAGCAGCGCTACCGGGACATCCAACTATGGCTACACCTTC
-	-	TRBV19	TRBJ1-4	CASSSRTAYNEKLFF	TGTGCCAGTAGTAGCCGGACAGCCTACAATGAAAAACTGTTTTTT
-	-	TRBV9	TRBJ2-6	CASSIDSGGANVLTF	TGTGCCAGCAGCATTGATTCAGGTGGGGCCAACGTCCTGACTTTC
-	TRBD2	TRBV7-9	TRBJ2-1	CASSLRGTSGGTSYNEQFF	TGTGCCAGCAGCCTTCGAGGGACTAGCGGGGGAACCTCCTACAATGAGCAGTTCTTC
few	-	TRBV9	TRBJ2-2	CASSSFRQAGDGELFF	TGTGCCAGCAGCAGTTTCCGACAGGCCGGGGACGGGGAGCTGTTTTTT
-	-	TRBV5-8	TRBJ1-2	CASSLRGNYGYTF	TGTGCCAGCAGCTTGCGGGGGAACTATGGCTACACCTTC
-	-	TRBV7-8	TRBJ1-1	CASSLVGRNTEAFF	TGTGCCAGCAGCTTAGTTGGGAGGAACACTGAAGCTTTCTTT
-	-	TRBV9	TRBJ1-1	CASSTTGKNTEAFF	TGTGCCAGCAGCACCACAGGGAAGAACACTGAAGCTTTCTTT
-	-	TRBV4-2	TRBJ1-1	CASSQETGVGSTEAFF	TGTGCCAGCAGCCAAGAAACTGGCGTAGGTAGCACTGAAGCTTTCTTT
-	TRBD1	TRBV27	TRBJ2-5	CASSLDRGETQYF	TGTGCCAGCAGTTTGGACAGGGGAGAGACCCAGTACTTC
-	-	TRBV6-6	TRBJ1-1	CASTTLGNTEAFF	TGTGCCAGCACCACGTTGGGCAACACTGAAGCTTTCTTT
-	TRBD2	TRBV5-1	TRBJ2-3	CASSFFRAGAVTDTQYF	TGCGCCAGCAGCTTTTTTCGAGCGGGAGCGGTCACAGATACGCAGTATTTT
-	TRBD1	TRBV6-5	TRBJ1-3	CASSFDRVRNTIYF	TGTGCCAGCAGTTTTGACAGGGTCAGAAACACCATATATTTT
-	TRBD1	TRBV27	TRBJ2-3	CASTPGTGFTDTQYF	TGTGCCAGCACCCCCGGGACAGGGTTCACAGATACGCAGTATTTT
-	TRBD1	TRBV2	TRBJ1-5	CARGQGASQPQHF	TGTGCCAGGGGACAGGGGGCGAGTCAGCCCCAGCATTTT
once	TRBD1	TRBV27	TRBJ2-2	CASSSQGQGFSGELFF	TGTGCCAGCAGTTCTCAGGGACAGGGGTTTTCCGGGGAGCTGTTTTTT
-	-	TRBV7-9	TRBJ2-2	CASSTNTGELFF	TGTGCCAGCAGCACCAACACCGGGGAGCTGTTTTTT
-	-	TRBV19	TRBJ1-5	CASRQTGRRAPYSNQPQHF	TGTGCCAGTAGACAAACCGGAAGAAGGGCCCCTTATAGCAATCAGCCCCAGCATTTT
-	-	TRBV21-1	TRBJ2-7	CASSARGLAGQYF	TGTGCCAGCAGCGCCCGAGGGCTAGCGGGGCAGTACTTC
-	-	TRBV29-1	TRBJ2-3	CSVFGAFHGSDTQYF	TGCAGCGTTTTCGGGGCGTTTCATGGGTCAGATACGCAGTATTTT
once	-	TRBV10-3	TRBJ2-7	CAIGGTSSYEQYF	TGTGCCATCGGCGGGACCAGCTCCTACGAGCAGTACTTC
few	TRBD2	TRBV27	TRBJ2-2	CASRRPGLASTGELFF	TGTGCCAGCAGACGACCGGGACTAGCTTCCACCGGGGAGCTGTTTTTT
once	-	TRBV30	TRBJ1-1	CAWSVRRGPTEAFF	TGTGCCTGGAGTGTTCGGCGAGGACCCACGGAAGCTTTCTTT
-	-	TRBV29-1	TRBJ1-1	CSVEDPTTKTTTEAFF	TGCAGCGTTGAAGATCCGACCACAAAAACGACCACTGAAGCTTTCTTT
-	TRBD1	TRBV5-1	TRBJ1-6	CASRHDRVGNSPLHF	TGCGCCAGCAGACATGACAGGGTCGGTAATTCACCCCTCCACTTT
-	-	TRBV11-2	TRBJ1-5	CASSLDRGGNQPQHF	TGTGCCAGCAGCTTAGACAGGGGAGGGAATCAGCCCCAGCATTTT
-	-	TRBV29-1	TRBJ2-6	CSVAEGRSGANVLTF	TGCAGCGTTGCCGAGGGGCGGTCTGGGGCCAACGTCCTGACTTTC
-	TRBD1	TRBV27	TRBJ2-7	CASSTGGLPYEQYF	TGTGCCAGCAGCACAGGGGGTCTTCCCTACGAGCAGTACTTC
-	-	TRBV2	TRBJ1-1	CASREFMSEAFF	TGTGCCAGCCGTGAATTTATGTCTGAAGCTTTCTTT
-	-	TRBV6-5	TRBJ2-3	CASRTGHSTDTQYF	TGTGCCAGCCGAACCGGACACAGCACAGATACGCAGTATTTT
-	-	TRBV21-1	TRBJ2-2	CASSNLTPGLAGRNTGELFF	TGTGCCAGCAGCAACCTAACACCGGGACTAGCGGGAAGAAACACCGGGGAGCTGTTTTTT
-	-	TRBV7-2	TRBJ1-2	CASSLERYGYTF	TGTGCCAGCAGCTTAGAGCGTTATGGCTACACCTTC
-	-	TRBV2	TRBJ2-2	CASSEAGFANTGELFF	TGTGCCAGCAGTGAAGCAGGTTTCGCGAACACCGGGGAGCTGTTTTTT
-	TRBD1	TRBV7-2	TRBJ1-5	CASSLTGLLGQPQHF	TGTGCCAGCAGCTTGACAGGGCTCTTAGGTCAGCCCCAGCATTTT
-	-	TRBV10-2	TRBJ2-5	CASSEGGPAGGQYF	TGCGCCAGCAGTGAGGGCGGACCCGCCGGGGGCCAGTACTTC
few	TRBD2	TRBV7-6	TRBJ2-7	CASGSLALSYEQYF	TGTGCCAGCGGCTCACTAGCGCTTTCCTACGAGCAGTACTTC
-	TRBD2	TRBV19	TRBJ2-6	CASRLRGDSGANVLTF	TGTGCCAGTCGACTCCGGGGGGACTCTGGGGCCAACGTCCTGACTTTC
-	-	TRBV6-1	TRBJ1-2	CASSDLITGYTF	TGTGCCAGCAGCGACCTAATTACCGGCTACACCTTC
-	-	TRBV15	TRBJ1-4	CATSRPEASTNEKLFF	TGTGCCACCAGCAGACCCGAGGCCTCAACTAATGAAAAACTGTTTTTT
-	-	TRBV7-8	TRBJ1-1	CASSFLGSEAFF	TGTGCCAGCAGCTTTTTAGGAAGTGAAGCTTTCTTT
-	-	TRBV7-8	TRBJ2-2	CASSFTVSYTGELFF	TGTGCCAGCAGTTTTACAGTCTCCTACACCGGGGAGCTGTTTTTT
-	-	TRBV5-6	TRBJ1-3	CASTSGRANTIYF	TGTGCCAGCACTTCGGGCAGGGCCAACACCATATATTTT
-	TRBD2	TRBV19	TRBJ2-5	CASRDSGSGKTQYF	TGTGCCAGTAGAGATAGCGGGAGCGGAAAGACCCAGTACTTC
-	-	TRBV7-2	TRBJ2-7	CASSPERASYEQYF	TGTGCCAGCAGCCCCGAACGGGCCTCCTACGAGCAGTACTTC
-	-	TRBV7-2	TRBJ1-2	CASSSTVYGYTF	TGTGCCAGCAGCTCCACAGTTTATGGCTACACCTTC
-	TRBD1	TRBV30	TRBJ2-1	CAWSVVKGTGRWNEQFF	TGTGCCTGGAGTGTAGTAAAGGGGACAGGGAGGTGGAATGAGCAGTTCTTC
-	-	TRBV29-1	TRBJ1-1	CSVDNDSDEAFF	TGCAGCGTCGACAACGACAGCGACGAAGCTTTCTTT
once	TRBD1	TRBV10-2	TRBJ1-1	CASSDHTGGANTEAFF	TGCGCCAGCAGTGATCATACAGGGGGCGCGAACACTGAAGCTTTCTTT